A selection of T cell receptor beta chains follows, all from one sample in a study of blood T cells in healthy people across ages. TCRdb ran MiXCR on the 5' RACE reads and lists one entry per CDR3 protein. The sample consists of 890,000 or so distinct CDR3 sequences, around 68% of them appearing once. Sequenced material: blood. The receptor source for this set is a man aged 30 to 45 in good health. Each CDR3 is given with its conserved first and last residue. The D gene is left open where the match is weak. A clone size is listed for some rows: how often the clone was seen (once, few, many), or a class if it is expanded.

j_call v_call clone_size d_call cdr3_aa cdr3_nt
TRBJ2-7 TRBV15 - - CATSRERFYEQYF TGTGCCACCAGCAGAGAACGGTTCTACGAGCAGTACTTC
TRBJ2-3 TRBV30 - - CAWSFRGGTDTQYF TGTGCCTGGAGTTTTAGAGGGGGGACAGATACGCAGTATTTT
TRBJ1-2 TRBV10-3 - - CAISETLATDNYGYTF TGTGCCATCAGTGAGACACTGGCGACGGATAACTATGGCTACACCTTC
TRBJ2-5 TRBV6-5 once TRBD2 CASSCLAGIAETQYF TGTGCCAGCAGTTGCCTAGCGGGGATTGCGGAGACCCAGTACTTC
TRBJ1-5 TRBV5-1 - TRBD1 CASSLTGQWNRPQHF TGCGCCAGCAGCTTGACGGGACAGTGGAATCGGCCCCAGCATTTT
TRBJ1-2 TRBV7-2 - TRBD1 CASSSSGTGGGYGYTF TGTGCCAGCAGCTCCTCCGGGACAGGGGGCGGTTATGGCTACACCTTC
TRBJ2-3 TRBV6-1 few TRBD2 CASRPTGGGQRTDTQYF TGTGCCAGCCGACCGACGGGGGGGGGCCAACGCACAGATACGCAGTATTTT
TRBJ1-2 TRBV20-1 once TRBD1 CSAKTGNYGYTF TGCAGTGCTAAGACAGGGAACTATGGCTACACCTTC
TRBJ2-1 TRBV6-2/TRBV6-3 few - CASSYPGPPQREQFF TGTGCCAGCAGTTACCCGGGACCCCCGCAACGAGAGCAGTTCTTC
TRBJ2-4 TRBV28 few - CATLWTDKNIQYF TGTGCCACTCTATGGACCGACAAAAACATTCAGTACTTC
TRBJ2-3 TRBV20-1 once TRBD2 CSARGGAGVDTQYF TGCAGTGCTAGGGGGGGAGCGGGGGTGGATACGCAGTATTTT
TRBJ2-5 TRBV20-1 - TRBD2 CSAPGLAGKETQYF TGCAGTGCGCCGGGACTAGCGGGGAAGGAGACCCAGTACTTC
TRBJ1-1 TRBV9 - - CASSVGLGRGNTEAFF TGTGCCAGCAGCGTAGGTTTAGGGCGGGGGAACACTGAAGCTTTCTTT
TRBJ2-3 TRBV5-4 few TRBD2 CASRASGGRTDTQYF TGTGCCAGCCGCGCTAGCGGGGGGCGCACAGATACGCAGTATTTT
TRBJ2-5 TRBV10-3 - - CAISHARTEATKTQYF TGTGCCATCAGCCACGCAAGGACAGAGGCCACGAAGACCCAGTACTTC
TRBJ2-7 TRBV5-1 - TRBD2 CASSDGTSGASEQYF TGCGCCAGCAGCGACGGGACTAGCGGGGCCAGCGAGCAGTACTTC
TRBJ2-5 TRBV20-1 - - CSAAETQYF TGCAGTGCTGCAGAGACTCAGTACTTC
TRBJ2-5 TRBV6-5 - - CASSRRVRGQETQYF TGTGCCAGCAGCCGCAGGGTGAGGGGACAAGAGACCCAGTACTTC
TRBJ2-1 TRBV7-2 - - CASSPLQGLYSYNEQFF TGTGCCAGCAGCCCCCTGCAGGGTCTCTACTCCTACAATGAGCAGTTCTTC
TRBJ2-5 TRBV15 - - CATSRDRVGETQYF TGTGCCACCAGCAGAGACAGGGTGGGGGAGACCCAGTACTTC
TRBJ1-1 TRBV9 few TRBD1 CASSETGAGNTEAFF TGTGCCAGCAGCGAGACAGGGGCAGGTAACACTGAAGCTTTCTTT
TRBJ2-3 TRBV20-1 - TRBD2 CSAIPSGGAGSISDTQYF TGCAGTGCTATTCCTAGCGGGGGGGCCGGTAGTATTTCAGATACGCAGTATTTT
TRBJ1-2 TRBV7-9 - - CASSSTGTVYGYTF TGTGCCAGCAGCTCAACCGGGACGGTCTATGGCTACACCTTC
TRBJ2-7 TRBV29-1 once - CSAGRGRGVLYEQYF TGCAGCGCGGGGCGAGGCAGGGGGGTCCTCTACGAGCAGTACTTC
TRBJ1-4 TRBV12-3/TRBV12-4 - - CASSFPGDEKLFF TGTGCCAGCAGTTTCCCAGGAGATGAAAAACTGTTTTTT
TRBJ2-7 TRBV12-3/TRBV12-4 - - CASSSWGSSRPYEQYF TGTGCCAGCAGCTCATGGGGGTCCTCTCGTCCCTACGAGCAGTACTTC
TRBJ2-1 TRBV29-1 - TRBD2 CSVEDQANWGGGRGHEQFF TGCAGCGTTGAAGATCAAGCCAACTGGGGCGGGGGACGGGGACATGAGCAGTTCTTC
TRBJ2-1 TRBV9 - - CASSEGGFSSYNEQFF TGTGCCAGCAGCGAGGGGGGCTTCAGCTCCTACAATGAGCAGTTCTTC
TRBJ2-7 TRBV18 - - CASSPIPTGVGSYEQYF TGTGCCAGCTCACCAATTCCGACGGGGGTCGGCTCCTACGAGCAGTACTTC
TRBJ1-2 TRBV6-5 - - CASSYEPLGYGYTF TGTGCCAGCAGTTACGAGCCGCTGGGGTATGGCTACACCTTC
TRBJ1-6 TRBV27 - - CASSLAFVNSPLHF TGTGCCAGCAGTTTGGCGTTCGTTAATTCACCCCTCCACTTT
TRBJ2-4 TRBV7-3 few TRBD1 CASSLMGTGGGSSDIQYF TGTGCCAGCAGCTTAATGGGGACAGGAGGGGGAAGTAGTGACATTCAGTACTTC
TRBJ2-4 TRBV12-3/TRBV12-4 - - CASTYGTVSRNIQYF TGTGCCAGCACCTACGGGACGGTCTCAAGAAACATTCAGTACTTC
TRBJ2-6 TRBV5-1 many - CASSPDGGANVLTF TGCGCCAGCAGCCCGGACGGTGGGGCCAACGTCCTGACTTTC
TRBJ1-1 TRBV20-1 - - CSASRQANTEAFF TGCAGTGCTAGCCGGCAGGCGAACACTGAAGCTTTCTTT
TRBJ1-5 TRBV6-5 - - CAGSYGSDQPQHF TGTGCCGGCAGTTACGGTAGTGATCAGCCCCAGCATTTT
TRBJ1-5 TRBV7-2 few - CASSQRGSNQPQHF TGTGCCAGCAGCCAGAGGGGGAGCAATCAGCCCCAGCATTTT